Reported below is one T cell receptor (beta chain). Its antigen is unidentified. At the DNA level, this CDR3 is encoded by other sequences in the same sample as well. This sample was taken from a study of T cells in narcolepsy. Study-wide background: Patients with NT1 or NT2 and healthy control donors were enrolled.

In germline, CDR1 is KGHSH, CDR2 LQKENI. The CDR3 is made up of 14 amino acids. Trimming removed 2 bases from V and 1 base from J, with 5 bases in between. Profiled with immunoSEQ multiplex PCR; TCRdb holds only in-frame clones, not every one. Here the sample spans roughly 24,000 clones, approximately 82% being singletons. Findings of the study overall: Reportedly, autoreactive clonotypes were serially detected in patients' blood but not controls'. Autoreactive HCRT-specific and TRIB2-specific clonotypes were marked in same-patient CSF-versus-blood CD4+ comparisons.

The sequence came from a human donor in good health. Source material: memory (CD45RA-) CD4+ T cells from blood. The V gene is TRBV18, the J gene TRBJ2-2; D uncertain. CDR3 in amino acids: CASSPSRNTGELFF. The DNA of the CDR3 is TGTGCCAGCTCACCATCCAGGAACACCGGGGAGCTGTTTTTT.